This TCR beta chain was observed in a study of T-cell reconstitution after alpha-beta-depleted transplantation in children. As it was prepared, the TCRbeta library received unique molecular identifiers. Each CDR3 protein is one row after TCRdb ran MiXCR on the PCR reads. The data contain approximately 240,000 distinct CDR3 sequences, 9.5% to 13% of them singletons. General study results and limits: Approximately two months post-transplant, alpha-beta T cells reportedly originated from several hundred expanded graft clones.

There are many counts of this clonotype. Antigen specificity is unknown. Sample: PBMCs, taken before TCRalphabeta/CD19-depleted stem cell transplant. The receptor comes from a child under two years old with acute myeloid leukemia, due to receive a stem cell transplant.

The CDR3: CASSPQGNSETQYF. The CDR3 DNA is TGTGCCAGCAGCCCCCAGGGAAACAGTGAGACCCAGTACTTC. The gene calls are TRBV7-3 and TRBJ2-5, with D possibly TRBD1 on 5 matching bases. V was clipped by 5 bases and J by 5 bases, with 15 bases between them. CDR3 size: 14 residues. Germline V lookup: CDR1 SGHTA, CDR2 FQGTGA. The complete variable domain, with remaining parts taken from reference TRBV7-3 and TRBJ2-5, reads GAGVSQTPSNKVTEKGKYVELRCDPISGHTALYWYRQSLGQGPEFLIYFQGTGAADDSGLPNDRFFAVRPEGSVSTLKIQRTERGDSAVYLCASSPQGNSETQYFGPGTRLLVL.